Below are 30 T cell receptor beta chains sequenced from a single sample in a study of T cells in Graves' hyperthyroidism and ophthalmopathy. Amplification of TCR beta CDR3 regions used RNA as the template. Initially, a first-round RT-PCR of the TCR CDR3 employed the HTBI primer set. Using its own MiXCR run on the multiplex PCR reads, TCRdb lists one record per CDR3 protein. The sample shows around 440,000 distinct CDR3 sequences, around 16% of them seen only once. The sample consisted of blood. The source of these receptors is a woman younger than 30 with Graves' hyperthyroidism.

This clonotype was observed many times. The chain has TRBV7-9 and TRBJ2-3; 10 nucleotides match TRBD1. Losses at the gene ends were 3 bases for V and 1 base for J; bases not matched to a gene: 4. The germline CDR1 and CDR2 sequences are SEHNR and FQNEAQ (reference sequence). The CDR3 contains 16 residues. CDR3 region: CASSFGGTGGTDTQYF. The CDR3, as DNA: TGTGCCAGCAGCTTCGGTGGGACAGGGGGCACAGATACGCAGTATTTT.

The V and J genes are TRBV19 and TRBJ2-4; D not resolved. CDR1 is LNHDA, CDR2 SQIVND, per germline (reference sequence). The V and J ends lost 3 bases and 5 bases respectively, with 14 bases between them. The CDR3 is made up of 15 amino acids. CDR3 coding DNA: TGTGCCAGTAGTATCGCCGTACGACCAGAAAACATTCAGTACTTC. It is translated as CASSIAVRPENIQYF.

CDR3 protein: CASTLERAVYTGELFF. CDR3 coding DNA: TGTGCCAGCACACTCGAGCGGGCAGTGTACACCGGGGAGCTGTTTTTT. The V gene is TRBV6-1, the J gene TRBJ2-2, with D maybe TRBD2 (6 bases). In germline, CDR1 is MNHNS, CDR2 SASEGT. Between the trimmed V and J ends, which lost 7 bases and 3 bases, there was a span of 18 bases. The CDR3 covers 16 residues.

V is TRBV14 and J is TRBJ2-4; TRBD1 matches at 8 bases. The germline CDR1 and CDR2 sequences are SGHDN and FVKESK. This CDR3 has 18 residues. V gave up 0 bases and J gave up 0 bases; unmatched junction bases: 7. In DNA, the CDR3 is TGTGCCAGCAGCCAAGATGGGACAGGCGTAATAGCCAAAAACATTCAGTACTTC. It is translated as CASSQDGTGVIAKNIQYF.

This sequence joins TRBV9 and TRBJ2-5, with TRBD1 matching 8 bases. This CDR3 has 16 amino acids. The germline gives CDR1 SGDLS, CDR2 YYNGEE. V trimming: 1 base; J trimming: 7 bases; junction bases outside the gene matches: 12. The CDR3 region is CASSVTPPGQGGTQYF. The CDR3 nucleotides read TGTGCCAGCAGCGTAACCCCCCCAGGACAGGGTGGGACCCAGTACTTC.

The rearrangement uses TRBV7-9 and TRBJ2-1; 7 positions match TRBD2. V dropped 8 bases and J dropped 8; count of bases not matched to a gene: 9. The CDR3 extends over 13 amino acids. Germline V gene sequence: CDR1 SEHNR, CDR2 FQNEAQ (reference sequence). CDR3 in amino acids: CASRHGLDHEQFF. DNA for the CDR3: TGTGCCAGCCGTCACGGACTAGACCATGAGCAGTTCTTC.

This clonotype was detected a few times. A clone one base away is much larger, so this may be a read error. The J gene is TRBJ2-7, the V gene TRBV11-2; D gene unclear. The CDR3 has 13 residues. Germline lookup yields CDR1 SGHAT and CDR2 FQNNGV. V lost 1 base and J lost 6, with 10 bases in between. This CDR3 is CASSLVPGLEQYF. CDR3 nucleotide sequence: TGTGCCAGCAGCTTAGTTCCGGGTCTCGAGCAGTACTTC.

This clonotype was detected ten times or more. The V and J genes are TRBV18 and TRBJ1-2; D unclear. CDR1 is KGHSH, CDR2 LQKENI, per germline. The V and J ends lost 3 bases and 4 bases respectively, with 18 bases between them. The CDR3 has 16 residues. CDR3: CASSPVHREESYGYTF. DNA for the CDR3: TGTGCCAGCTCACCGGTTCATCGAGAGGAAAGCTATGGCTACACCTTC.

This clonotype was detected many times. The V call is TRBV2, the J call TRBJ1-2; TRBD1 matches at 9 bases. J was trimmed by 8 bases and V by 7 bases; bases with no gene match: 11. CDR1 is SNHLY and CDR2 is FYNNEI in the germline V gene. The CDR3 length is 14 residues. The CDR3 sequence: CASKGTGRVGGYTF. CDR3 DNA: TGTGCCAGCAAAGGGACAGGGAGGGTGGGCGGCTACACCTTC.

Many counts were recorded for this clonotype. This sequence joins TRBV12-3 or TRBV12-4 and TRBJ1-1; no reliable D call. The CDR3 runs 15 residues. Trimming stripped 0 bases from V and 1 base from J, with 9 bases between. CDR3 region: CASSLARLKNTEAFF. CDR3 DNA sequence: TGTGCCAGCAGTTTAGCGCGTCTGAAGAACACTGAAGCTTTCTTT.

This clonotype was found once. This chain joins TRBV20-1 and TRBJ1-6; D is uncertain. V lost 1 base and J 5 bases, leaving 9 bases between the germline ends. The CDR3 length is 14 residues. Germline CDR1 DFQATT, CDR2 SNEGSKA (reference sequence). This CDR3 is CSARGPRDNSPLHF. DNA of the CDR3: TGCAGTGCTAGAGGGCCCAGAGATAATTCACCCCTCCACTTT.

This clonotype was picked up many times. The chain carries TRBV12-3 or TRBV12-4 and TRBJ1-5, with D possibly being TRBD1 (6 bases). The CDR3 loop spans 15 amino acids. Deletions cut 7 bases from V and 4 bases from J, with 17 bases between. The CDR3: CASTRGPGENQPQHF. The CDR3 nucleotides are TGTGCCAGCACCAGGGGTCCGGGGGAAAATCAGCCCCAGCATTTT.

The CDR3 region has the DNA TGCAGTGCTAGAGATGCCCACGGCGGGAGGGCCGAGGTTGAGCAGTTCTTC. Its protein is CSARDAHGGRAEVEQFF. J is TRBJ2-1 and V is TRBV20-1; TRBD2 aligns across 9 bases. The germline V gene encodes CDR1 DFQATT and CDR2 SNEGSKA (reference sequence). The CDR3 totals 17 residues. The V segment lost 0 bases and the J segment 9 bases; nucleotides outside the gene matches: 15.

The rearrangement joins TRBV15 to TRBJ1-6; the D is unclear. V was trimmed by 1 base and J by 5 bases, leaving 9 bases between them. Germline V CDR1 and CDR2: LNHNV, YYDKDF (reference sequence). The CDR3 has 15 amino acids. CDR3 nucleotides: TGTGCCACCAGCAGAGCGGACCTAAATAATTCACCCCTCCACTTT. This codes for CATSRADLNNSPLHF.

V usage is TRBV7-2 and J usage is TRBJ2-1; 7 bases agree with TRBD1. V lost 1 base, J lost 4 bases, and 7 bases stayed unmatched. Germline V gene lookup returns CDR1 SGHTA and CDR2 FQGNSA. The CDR3 is 16 amino acids. CDR3 loop: CASSLEGTVLYNEQFF. The CDR3 nucleotides read TGTGCCAGCAGCTTAGAAGGGACAGTATTATACAATGAGCAGTTCTTC.

This clonotype appeared a few times. The chain has TRBV5-1 and TRBJ2-1, with D perhaps TRBD1 or TRBD2 (5 bases each). The germline V gene has CDR1 SGHRS and CDR2 YFSETQ. Trimming cost V 0 bases and J 12 bases, with 28 bases left between them. The CDR3 length is 18 residues. DNA of the CDR3: TGCGCCAGCAGCTTGGCCGTTGCCTTTCGAGGGGATCCAGCAGCGCAGTTCTTC. It specifies CASSLAVAFRGDPAAQFF.

This clonotype was counted many times. The CDR3 DNA reads as TGCAGTGCTAGTAGGGCCAGATCTAACTATGGCTACACCTTC. It yields the protein CSASRARSNYGYTF. The genes are TRBV20-1 and TRBJ1-2; D gene uncertain. V shed 3 bases and J shed 0 bases, with 11 bases lying between them. Germline CDR1 DFQATT, CDR2 SNEGSKA (reference sequence). The CDR3 extends over 14 amino acids.

Concerning this clonotype itself: A read error may be the cause here, since a much bigger clone is one base away. The CDR3 DNA reads as TGTGCCAGCAGCCGACGATCCGGGACACCTACTTTGAACACTGAAGCTTTCTTT. Encoded protein: CASSRRSGTPTLNTEAFF. The V gene is TRBV14, the J gene TRBJ1-1, with D tentatively TRBD1 (6 bases). V was cut by 4 bases and J by 0 bases, with 21 bases left in between. In germline, CDR1 is SGHDN, CDR2 FVKESK. This CDR3 is built from 18 residues.

This clonotype showed up many times. The chain couples TRBV6-1 to TRBJ1-1; TRBD1 might be the D (5 bases). Germline CDR1 MNHNS, CDR2 SASEGT. V was cut by 6 bases and J by 4 bases, with 18 bases left in between. The CDR3 extends over 15 amino acids. As DNA, the CDR3 is TGTGCCAGCAGACCCCACGGAGGGGTGACCACTGAAGCTTTCTTT. Translating it yields CASRPHGGVTTEAFF.

At least ten counts were recorded for this clonotype. This CDR3 reads CASRSRDRARMGSYNEQFF. The CDR3 DNA is TGTGCCAGCAGGTCTCGGGACAGGGCTCGAATGGGGTCCTACAATGAGCAGTTCTTC. V is TRBV2 and J is TRBJ2-1; 9 bases are a match to TRBD1. The CDR3 is 19 amino acids. The germline CDR1 and CDR2 sequences are SNHLY and FYNNEI. V trimming: 6 bases; J trimming: 1 base; junction bases outside the gene matches: 16.

This clonotype was found many times. As DNA, the CDR3 is TGCAGTGCTAAGGCCGGGACAGGGGATCTAGACGAGCAGTACTTC. It translates to CSAKAGTGDLDEQYF. This chain links TRBV20-1 with TRBJ2-7, with 10 bases lining up with TRBD1. The J segment lost 5 bases and the V segment lost 4 bases, leaving 11 bases of the junction unmatched. Germline V gene data show CDR1 as DFQATT and CDR2 as SNEGSKA (reference sequence). This CDR3 region has 15 residues.

This clonotype was found many times. The V gene is TRBV11-2, the J gene TRBJ2-7; possibly TRBD2 for D (6 bases). The germline V gene has CDR1 SGHAT and CDR2 FQNNGV. This CDR3 has 15 residues. The ends were cut back, 6 bases at V and 2 bases at J, with 17 bases in the middle. This chain's CDR3 is CASSLRRTTAYEQYF. Here the CDR3 DNA reads TGTGCCAGCAGTCTAAGGAGGACTACCGCCTACGAGCAGTACTTC.

In its sample, this clonotype was seen a few times. The chain is built from TRBV6-1 and TRBJ2-5; D is possibly TRBD1 (5 bases). Looked up from germline, CDR1 is MNHNS and CDR2 is SASEGT. With 5 bases removed from V and 5 bases from J, the gap between germline ends came to 18 bases. The CDR3 runs 15 residues. CDR3 in DNA: TGTGCCAGCAGTTCCTACCAGGGTTTCCGCGAGACCCAGTACTTC. Translated: CASSSYQGFRETQYF.

Comment on this clonotype: Its ends do not fully match the called genes, so a read error is possible. This rearrangement joins TRBV14 to TRBJ1-1; 10 nucleotides agree with TRBD1. The V gene's germline CDR1 is SGHDN and CDR2 FVKESK. This CDR3 has 19 residues. The CDR3 DNA is TGTGCCAGCAGCCAAGATATGTTCCGGGACAGGGGAGTGAACACTGAAACTTTCTTT. Protein: CASSQDMFRDRGVNTETFF.

Many counts were recorded for this clonotype. The chain joins TRBV7-8 to TRBJ1-5; possibly TRBD1 for D (5 bases). The ends were cut back, 1 base at V and 2 bases at J, with 12 bases in the middle. The CDR3 length is 16 residues. Germline values: CDR1 SGHVS, CDR2 FQNEAQ. The DNA for the CDR3 is TGTGCCAGCAGCTTAGGGCCGGGGGGTCGCAATCAGCCCCAGCATTTT. It specifies CASSLGPGGRNQPQHF.

Ten or more counts support this clonotype. V and J are TRBV20-1 and TRBJ2-3; 13 bases match TRBD2. The CDR3 has 18 residues. J was trimmed by 1 base and V by 3 bases; bases with no gene match: 10. CDR1 and CDR2 (germline): DFQATT, SNEGSKA (reference sequence). CDR3 sequence: CSASDFGLAGERTDTQYF. The CDR3 region has the DNA TGCAGTGCTAGTGATTTCGGACTAGCGGGGGAGCGCACAGATACGCAGTATTTT.

This clonotype was seen only once. The chain combines TRBV25-1 with TRBJ2-7; 10 bases are shared with TRBD2. CDR3 size: 19 residues. Germline CDR1 MGHDK, CDR2 SYGVNS. The V segment lost 1 base and the J segment 6 bases; nucleotides outside the gene matches: 18. The DNA of the CDR3 is TGTGCCAGCAGTGAATTTCGGGTGGGAGCGGGAGGGCCGTTTAGCGAGCAGTACTTC. Protein: CASSEFRVGAGGPFSEQYF.

This clonotype occurred many times. The chain couples TRBV20-1 to TRBJ2-3; 7 bases map to TRBD2. The V gene end was trimmed by 3 bases and the J gene end by 2 bases; junction bases not matched to a gene: 5. The CDR3 consists of 14 residues. Germline V gives CDR1 DFQATT, CDR2 SNEGSKA (reference sequence). This chain's CDR3 is CSARPGTNTDTQYF. CDR3 coding DNA: TGCAGTGCTAGGCCCGGGACTAACACAGATACGCAGTATTTT.

At least ten counts were recorded for this clonotype. The chain combines TRBV3-1 with TRBJ1-2; 10 bases are shared with TRBD1. The length of the CDR3 is 15 residues. With 0 bases clipped from V and 5 bases from J, the junction kept 3 bases outside the gene matches. Looked up from germline, CDR1 is LGHDT and CDR2 is YNNKEL (reference sequence). DNA of the CDR3: TGTGCCAGCAGCCAAGATGTGGGACAGGGGTATGGCTACACCTTC. It encodes CASSQDVGQGYGYTF.

This clonotype was detected many times. The chain is built from TRBV20-1 and TRBJ1-1; 7 nucleotides agree with TRBD1. The junction had 6 bases not matched to a gene; V was cut back by 1 base and J by 4 bases. The length of the CDR3 is 14 residues. Germline CDR1 reads DFQATT; CDR2 reads SNEGSKA (reference sequence). The CDR3 DNA reads TGCAGTGCTAGAGTCGAGGGGGCACGCACTGAAGCTTTCTTT. This codes for CSARVEGARTEAFF.